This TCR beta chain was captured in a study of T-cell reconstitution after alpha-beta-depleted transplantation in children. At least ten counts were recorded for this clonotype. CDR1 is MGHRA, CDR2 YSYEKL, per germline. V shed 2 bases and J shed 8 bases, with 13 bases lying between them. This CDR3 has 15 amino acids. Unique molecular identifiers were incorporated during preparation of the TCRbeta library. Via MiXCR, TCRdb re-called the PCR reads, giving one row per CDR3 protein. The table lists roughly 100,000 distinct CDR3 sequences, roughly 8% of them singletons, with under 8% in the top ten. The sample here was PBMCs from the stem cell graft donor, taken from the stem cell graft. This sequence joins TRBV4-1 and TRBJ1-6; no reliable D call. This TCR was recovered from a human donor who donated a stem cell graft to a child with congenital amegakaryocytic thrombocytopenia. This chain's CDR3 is CASSQLLGSDSPLHF. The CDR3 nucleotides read TGCGCCAGCAGCCAATTGTTGGGGTCGGATTCACCCCTCCACTTT.